These T cell receptor beta chains were read from a single sample in a study of T cells expressing NK-cell markers. TCRdb re-called the 5' RACE reads; one entry per CDR3 protein, DNA not given. The table for this sample gives 440,000 or so distinct CDR3 sequences. The sequenced sample consisted of blood T cells: a sorted CD56 or NKG2C T cell subset, CD4+ or CD8+ T cells, or bulk PBMC T cells (not recorded which). Receptor source: a woman between 18 and 70 years old in good health. Each CDR3 is given with its conserved first and last residue.

TRBJ1-5 TRBV20-1 CSARDLRQLIRNQPQHF
TRBJ1-1 TRBV29-1 CSVGRQGDTGTEAFF
TRBJ2-3 TRBV7-2 CASSPRGQGSGTQYF
TRBJ1-2 TRBV5-5 CASSKGQGYGYTF
TRBJ2-3 TRBV4-3 CASSQGSSSTDTQYF
TRBJ2-7 TRBV28 CASSLTSRPEQYF
TRBJ2-6 TRBV29-1 CSVWTGGANVLTF
TRBJ2-7 TRBV5-6 CASSQGGRGLHEQYF
TRBJ2-3 TRBV7-3 CASGLREGDTQYF
TRBJ1-6 TRBV12-3/TRBV12-4 CASRERTGSNSPLHF
TRBJ2-3 TRBV29-1 CSVDTGGTDTQYF
TRBJ1-6 TRBV20-1 CSVGVPNSPLHF
TRBJ2-5 TRBV3-1 CASSQVGLTKETQYF
TRBJ2-7 TRBV5-6 CASSPGTGVGEQYF
TRBJ2-5 TRBV7-2 CASSSTGWKETQYF
TRBJ1-4 TRBV20-1 CSAKAGRGIANEKLFF
TRBJ2-1 TRBV4-1 CASSQSTPSSYNEQFF
TRBJ1-3 TRBV4-3 CASSQDVGTAGNTIYF
TRBJ2-1 TRBV18 CASSPGQGNYVEQFF
TRBJ2-1 TRBV7-3 CASSSEGTSYNEQFF
TRBJ1-2 TRBV7-2 CASSSRGGYGYTF
TRBJ2-2 TRBV7-2 CASSPRDAGVALFF
TRBJ2-6 TRBV6-5 CASSYSQGGTGANVLTF
TRBJ1-1 TRBV24-1 CATSDPWSGEAFF
TRBJ1-1 TRBV29-1 CSVDQWGGAFF
TRBJ2-1 TRBV20-1 CSARDPSGTQDLREQFF
TRBJ2-1 TRBV10-3 CAISEPPGRRSSYNEQFF
TRBJ2-3 TRBV29-1 CSGRSSGTPDTQYF
TRBJ1-1 TRBV6-1 CASSRAGETEAFF
TRBJ2-7 TRBV7-2 CASTRPGGGYEQYF
TRBJ1-5 TRBV2 CASSDAASNQPQHF